One and the same sample provided the 26 T cell receptor beta chains below, sequenced in a study of blood T cell repertoires in COVID-19. Using immunoSEQ multiplex PCR, the repertoire was profiled, and TCRdb retains in-frame clones only, with some absent. The sample includes 270,000 or so clones, about 86% of them seen just once. Sequencing input: peripheral blood. Receptors originate from a woman aged 55 to 70 with active or convalescent COVID-19.

The chain combines TRBV12-3 or TRBV12-4 with TRBJ1-6; TRBD1 is a possible D gene (5 bases). V lost 5 bases and J 10 bases, leaving 12 bases between the germline ends. This CDR3 region has 13 residues. CDR3 in DNA: TGTGCCAGCAGTGTGCAGGGAGGCTCACCCCTCCACTTT. Translating gives CASSVQGGSPLHF.

The chain recombines TRBV9 with TRBJ1-3; 7 bases are shared with TRBD1. The CDR3 totals 14 residues. The trim removed 5 bases at V and 4 bases at J, leaving 6 bases unmatched. The germline gives CDR1 SGDLS, CDR2 YYNGEE. CDR3 protein: CASSDDRVGNTIYF. CDR3 sequence (DNA): TGTGCCAGCAGTGATGACAGGGTCGGAAACACCATATATTTT.

The chain employs TRBV7-8 and TRBJ2-2; perhaps TRBD2 as D (5 bases). The CDR3 contains 16 residues. V was shortened by 1 base and J by 8 bases, with 17 bases between the two germline ends. Germline V CDR1 and CDR2: SGHVS, FQNEAQ. The CDR3 spells CASSLEVFSGRGELFF. The CDR3 DNA reads as TGTGCCAGCAGCTTAGAGGTGTTCAGCGGACGGGGGGAGCTGTTTTTT.

This chain uses TRBV11-2 with TRBJ2-3; no reliable D call. This CDR3 contains 13 residues. The germline CDR1 and CDR2 sequences are SGHAT and FQNNGV. V lost 2 bases and J 9 bases, leaving 12 bases between the germline ends. CDR3 protein: CASSLTITSTQYF. CDR3 bases: TGTGCCAGCAGCTTAACGATAACTTCCACGCAGTATTTT.

The chain couples TRBV21-1 to TRBJ2-7; the table's D call, TRBD2, was not checked against the DNA. TRBV21-1 is recorded as a pseudogene. CDR3 size: 11 residues. CDR3 DNA: TGTGCCAGCTTTTCGGGGGTGCCGCAGTACTTC. Translated, it gives CASFSGVPQYF.

The V gene is TRBV19, the J gene TRBJ2-2; D is unclear. The germline V gene encodes CDR1 LNHDA and CDR2 SQIVND (reference sequence). V was trimmed by 7 bases and J by 4 bases, leaving 13 bases between them. The CDR3 spans 14 residues. This CDR3 is CASMRLPPTGELFF. The DNA for the CDR3 is TGTGCCAGTATGAGACTGCCCCCCACCGGGGAGCTGTTTTTT.

V gene TRBV6-6 combines with J gene TRBJ2-7; TRBD1 matches at 8 bases. The CDR3 loop spans 16 amino acids. V trimming: 2 bases; J trimming: 0 bases; junction bases outside the gene matches: 6. Germline lookup yields CDR1 MNHNY and CDR2 SVGAGI (reference sequence). The CDR3 is CASSYGDRSSSYEQYF. CDR3 nucleotides: TGTGCCAGCAGTTACGGGGACAGGTCTTCCTCCTACGAGCAGTACTTC.

The sample holds a few counts of this clone. V and J are TRBV19 and TRBJ2-3; maybe TRBD2 (5 bases). This CDR3 spans 14 amino acids. The V end was cut by 8 bases, the J end by 1 base, with 13 bases between. From germline, CDR1 is LNHDA and CDR2 SQIVND (reference sequence). The CDR3 DNA sequence: TGTGCCAGTTCCAGGCCCGGGGGCACAGATACGCAGTATTTT. Residues: CASSRPGGTDTQYF.

The chain uses TRBV29-1 and TRBJ1-3; D gene uncertain. Germline V gene data show CDR1 as SQVTM and CDR2 as ANQGSEA. V lost 3 bases and J 4 bases, leaving 7 bases between the germline ends. The CDR3 has 12 residues. CDR3 in amino acids: CSVDGAGNTIYF. The CDR3 DNA is TGCAGCGTTGACGGAGCAGGAAACACCATATATTTT. Drawing the rest from reference TRBV29-1 and TRBJ1-3, the complete variable domain is SAVISQKPSRDICQRGTSLTIQCQVDSQVTMMFWYRQQPGQSLTLIATANQGSEATYESGFVIDKFPISRPNLTFSTLTVSNMSPEDSSIYLCSVDGAGNTIYFGEGSWLTVV.

The chain joins TRBV6-5 to TRBJ2-3; tentatively, D is TRBD1 (6 bases). Trimming removed 6 bases from V and 0 bases from J, with 13 bases in between. This CDR3 spans 15 amino acids. Per the germline V gene, CDR1 is MNHEY and CDR2 is SVGAGI. The DNA of the CDR3 is TGTGCCAGCAGCTCGGACAGTACAAGCACAGATACGCAGTATTTT. It encodes CASSSDSTSTDTQYF.

The chain links TRBV2 to TRBJ2-5, with a tentative D call TRBD1 (5 bases). CDR3 length: 17 amino acids. V was clipped by 2 bases and J by 2 bases, with 18 bases between them. Germline V gene lookup returns CDR1 SNHLY and CDR2 FYNNEI. In DNA form, the CDR3 reads TGTGCCAGCAGTGAATGGGGCTGGGGAACAAAACAAGAGACCCAGTACTTC. It specifies CASSEWGWGTKQETQYF. Supplemented by reference TRBV2 and TRBJ2-5, the full variable domain reads EPEVTQTPSHQVTQMGQEVILRCVPISNHLYFYWYRQILGQKVEFLVSFYNNEISEKSEIFDDQFSVERPDGSNFTLKIRSTKLEDSAMYFCASSEWGWGTKQETQYFGPGTRLLVL.

The rearrangement joins TRBV19 to TRBJ2-1; D unclear. From germline, CDR1 is LNHDA and CDR2 SQIVND (reference sequence). This CDR3 is built from 15 residues. Trimming cost V 6 bases and J 0 bases, with 12 bases left between them. CDR3 sequence reads: CASRVRSNSYNEQFF. DNA for the CDR3: TGTGCCAGTAGGGTACGGAGCAACTCCTACAATGAGCAGTTCTTC.

The V call is TRBV6-5, the J call TRBJ2-3; D uncertain. The CDR3 runs 14 residues. Looked up from germline, CDR1 is MNHEY and CDR2 is SVGAGI. The V gene lost 8 bases and the J gene lost 6 bases, with 18 bases spanning the gap. The CDR3 sequence: CASSRLGAKDTQYF. The CDR3 DNA sequence: TGTGCCAGCTCTCGACTCGGTGCAAAGGATACGCAGTATTTT.

CDR3 DNA sequence: TGTGCCAGCAGGGACGGGACAGGGTTCGCTCGTGGGGCCAACGTCCTGACTTTC. Translation: CASRDGTGFARGANVLTF. This chain joins TRBV2 and TRBJ2-6, with 9 bases aligning to TRBD1. The V gene's germline CDR1 is SNHLY and CDR2 FYNNEI. This CDR3 has 18 residues. With V trimmed by 6 bases and J by 3 bases, 12 bases remained unmatched.

This clone appeared a single time. The gene calls are TRBV2 and TRBJ2-3; 8 bases map to TRBD2. The trim removed 1 base at V and 3 bases at J, leaving 9 bases unmatched. Germline V lookup: CDR1 SNHLY, CDR2 FYNNEI. CDR3 length: 17 residues. The CDR3: CASSEGLGSGITDTQYF. The CDR3 bases are TGTGCCAGCAGTGAAGGGTTAGGTAGCGGGATAACAGATACGCAGTATTTT.

This chain uses TRBV7-2 with TRBJ2-3; 10 bases map to TRBD2. V trimming: 4 bases; J trimming: 3 bases; junction bases outside the gene matches: 10. This CDR3 is built from 17 residues. CDR1 is SGHTA, CDR2 FQGNSA, per germline. The CDR3 loop is CASSSGPIAGGTDTQYF. CDR3 sequence (DNA): TGTGCCAGCAGCTCCGGCCCGATAGCGGGGGGAACAGATACGCAGTATTTT.

This sequence joins TRBV27 and TRBJ2-7, with D possibly matching TRBD2 (5 bases). The CDR3 has 13 residues. Between the trimmed V and J ends, which lost 7 bases and 7 bases, there was a span of 17 bases. Germline-derived CDR1 and CDR2 are MNHEY and SMNVEV (reference sequence). CDR3 coding DNA: TGTGCCAGCATGCCCGCCGGCCCGGGAGAGCAGTACTTC. Its translation is CASMPAGPGEQYF.

This clone was seen only once. The chain links TRBV18 to TRBJ1-6, with D hard to call. Germline CDR1 KGHSH, CDR2 LQKENI. The CDR3 is 13 residues long. Trimming removed 4 bases at V and 8 bases at J, with 9 bases between. The CDR3 region has the DNA TGTGCCAGCTCACACTCCTTCGATTCACCCCTCCACTTT. This gives the protein CASSHSFDSPLHF.

V usage is TRBV2 and J usage is TRBJ1-5; possible D gene TRBD1, 5 bases. Trimming left V 1 base short and J 1 base short, with 11 bases between. The germline CDR1 and CDR2 sequences are SNHLY and FYNNEI. This CDR3 has 16 residues. The chain's CDR3 is CASSEGARGSNQPQHF. The CDR3 DNA follows: TGTGCCAGCAGTGAAGGGGCCCGGGGGAGCAATCAGCCCCAGCATTTT.

V is TRBV3-1 (or the pseudogene TRBV3-2) and J is TRBJ2-2; D is ambiguous. CDR3 size: 15 residues. Per the germline V gene, CDR1 is LGHDT and CDR2 is YNNKEL (reference sequence). Between the trimmed V and J ends, which lost 1 base and 2 bases, there was a span of 8 bases. The CDR3 region is CASSQVVRNTGELFF. The CDR3 nucleotides are TGTGCCAGCAGCCAAGTGGTCAGAAACACCGGGGAGCTGTTTTTT.

The chain employs TRBV11-2 and TRBJ1-5, with D perhaps TRBD1 (5 bases). Germline V gene data show CDR1 as SGHAT and CDR2 as FQNNGV. CDR3 length: 15 amino acids. Trimming stripped 0 bases from V and 10 bases from J, with 16 bases between. The CDR3 reads CASSLERTGDIPQHF. As DNA, the CDR3 is TGTGCCAGCAGCTTAGAGCGGACGGGGGATATTCCCCAGCATTTT.

In its sample, this clone was seen a few times. The V gene is TRBV21-1, the J gene TRBJ2-5; the table's D call TRBD2 went unverified against the DNA. TRBV21-1 is a listed pseudogene. The length of the CDR3 is 16 residues. CDR3 in amino acids: CAGPRCGGEFQETQYF. CDR3 sequence (DNA): TGTGCCGGCCCCCGGTGCGGGGGGGAATTCCAAGAGACCCAGTACTTC.

The V gene is TRBV10-3, the J gene TRBJ2-5; no firm D call. Trimming took 3 bases from V and 4 from J, leaving 12 bases between them. CDR1 is ENHRY, CDR2 SYGVKD, per germline. CDR3 size: 14 residues. The CDR3 DNA follows: TGTGCCATCAGTGACGGAGCCTTAACAGAGACCCAGTACTTC. Translated: CAISDGALTETQYF.

The rearrangement joins TRBV7-9 to TRBJ2-2; no reliable D call. V dropped 6 bases and J dropped 3 bases, with 17 bases sitting between them. In germline, CDR1 is SEHNR, CDR2 FQNEAQ (reference sequence). CDR3 size: 16 residues. Here the CDR3 reads CASRLSARLDTGELFF. CDR3 nucleotides: TGTGCCAGCAGACTATCGGCGAGACTGGACACCGGGGAGCTGTTTTTT.

In its sample, this clone was seen once. The chain is built from TRBV3-1 (or the pseudogene TRBV3-2) and TRBJ2-3, with 7 positions matching TRBD1. Germline V gene sequence: CDR1 LGHDT, CDR2 YNNKEL (reference sequence). The CDR3 extends over 16 amino acids. The J segment lost 5 bases and the V segment lost 4 bases, leaving 12 bases of the junction unmatched. The CDR3, as DNA: TGTGCCAGCAGCCCCCTCCGACAGGGCGCAGGAGATACGCAGTATTTT. It specifies CASSPLRQGAGDTQYF.

The chain uses TRBV11-2 and TRBJ1-1; D unclear. The V gene lost 5 bases and the J gene lost 1 base, with 11 bases spanning the gap. From germline, CDR1 is SGHAT and CDR2 FQNNGV. This CDR3 is 14 amino acids long. This CDR3 reads CASSPMRGNTEAFF. The CDR3 region has the DNA TGTGCCAGCAGCCCCATGCGGGGGAACACTGAAGCTTTCTTT. The entire variable domain, with the rest obtained from reference TRBV11-2 and TRBJ1-1, is as follows: EAGVAQSPRYKIIEKRQSVAFWCNPISGHATLYWYQQILGQGPKLLIQFQNNGVVDDSQLPKDRFSAERLKGVDSTLKIQPAKLEDSAVYLCASSPMRGNTEAFFGQGTRLTVV.